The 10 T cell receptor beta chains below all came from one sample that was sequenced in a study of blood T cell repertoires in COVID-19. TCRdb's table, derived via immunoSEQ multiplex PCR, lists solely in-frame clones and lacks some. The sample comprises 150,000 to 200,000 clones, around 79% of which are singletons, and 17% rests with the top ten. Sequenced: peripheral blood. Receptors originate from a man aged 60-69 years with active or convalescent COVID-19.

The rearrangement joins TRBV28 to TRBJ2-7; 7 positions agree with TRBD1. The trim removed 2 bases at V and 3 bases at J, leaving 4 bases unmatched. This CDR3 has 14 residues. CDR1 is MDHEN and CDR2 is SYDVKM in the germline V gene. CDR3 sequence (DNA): TGTGCCAGCAGTTTAGGAAGGACAGGCTACGAGCAGTACTTC. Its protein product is CASSLGRTGYEQYF. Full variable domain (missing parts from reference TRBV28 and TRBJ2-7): DVKVTQSSRYLVKRTGEKVFLECVQDMDHENMFWYRQDPGLGLRLIYFSYDVKMKEKGDIPEGYSVSREKKERFSLILESASTNQTSMYLCASSLGRTGYEQYFGPGTRLTVT.

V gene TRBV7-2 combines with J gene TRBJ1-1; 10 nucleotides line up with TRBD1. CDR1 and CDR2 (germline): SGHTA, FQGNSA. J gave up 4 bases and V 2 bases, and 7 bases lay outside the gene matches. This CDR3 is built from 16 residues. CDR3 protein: CASSLFGQGVGTEAFF. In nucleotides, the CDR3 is TGTGCCAGCAGCTTATTCGGACAGGGGGTCGGCACTGAAGCTTTCTTT.

The CDR3 bases are TGTGCCATTCGAAGCGGGACAGGGAAGAATGAGCAGTTCTTC. It specifies CAIRSGTGKNEQFF. The rearrangement uses TRBV10-3 and TRBJ2-1, with 9 bases lining up with TRBD1. Germline V lookup: CDR1 ENHRY, CDR2 SYGVKD. V shed 9 bases, J shed 7 bases, and the junction held 10 bases outside the gene matches. There are 14 residues in the CDR3.

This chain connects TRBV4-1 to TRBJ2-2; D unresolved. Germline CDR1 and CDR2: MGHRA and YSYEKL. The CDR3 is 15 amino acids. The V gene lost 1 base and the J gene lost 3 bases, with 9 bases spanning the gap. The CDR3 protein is CASSQVTPDTGELFF. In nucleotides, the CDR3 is TGCGCCAGCAGCCAAGTCACTCCTGACACCGGGGAGCTGTTTTTT.

The CDR3: CASSRAGGSGETQYF. DNA of the CDR3: TGCGCCAGCAGCCGCGCTGGCGGGAGTGGAGAGACCCAGTACTTC. The chain is built from TRBV4-3 and TRBJ2-5; TRBD2 matches 7 bases. Trimming cost V 4 bases and J 4 bases; bases outside gene matches: 9. CDR1 and CDR2 (germline): LGHNA, YSLEER. CDR3 length equals 15 residues.

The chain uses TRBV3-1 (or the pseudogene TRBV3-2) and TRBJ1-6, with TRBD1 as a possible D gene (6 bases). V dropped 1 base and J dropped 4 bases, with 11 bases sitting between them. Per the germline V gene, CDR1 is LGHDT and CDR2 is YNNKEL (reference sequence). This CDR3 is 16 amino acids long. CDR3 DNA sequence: TGTGCCAGCAGCCAAGTTTCAGGGGCGTATAATTCACCCCTCCACTTT. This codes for CASSQVSGAYNSPLHF.

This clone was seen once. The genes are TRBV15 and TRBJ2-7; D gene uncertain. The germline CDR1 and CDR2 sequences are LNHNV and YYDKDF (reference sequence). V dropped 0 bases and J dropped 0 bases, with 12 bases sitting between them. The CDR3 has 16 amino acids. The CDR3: CATSRDLVLPSYEQYF. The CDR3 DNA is TGTGCCACCAGCAGAGATCTGGTGCTACCCTCCTACGAGCAGTACTTC.

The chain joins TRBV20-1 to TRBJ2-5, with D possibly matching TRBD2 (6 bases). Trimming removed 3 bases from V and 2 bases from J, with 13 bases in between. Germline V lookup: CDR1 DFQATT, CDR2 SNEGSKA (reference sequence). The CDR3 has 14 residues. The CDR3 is CSASWGGDQETQYF. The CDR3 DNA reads TGCAGTGCTAGTTGGGGCGGGGATCAAGAGACCCAGTACTTC.

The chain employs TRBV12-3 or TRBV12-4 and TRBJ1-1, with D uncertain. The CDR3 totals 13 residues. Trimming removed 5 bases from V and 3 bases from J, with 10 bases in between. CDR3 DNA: TGTGCCAGCAGTGACTTCGTTGACACTGAAGCTTTCTTT. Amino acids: CASSDFVDTEAFF.

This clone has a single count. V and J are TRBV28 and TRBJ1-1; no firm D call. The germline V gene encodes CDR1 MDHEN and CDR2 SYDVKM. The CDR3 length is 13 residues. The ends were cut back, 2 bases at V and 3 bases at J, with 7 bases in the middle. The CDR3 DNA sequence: TGTGCCAGCAGTTTAGACACCTACACTGAAGCTTTCTTT. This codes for CASSLDTYTEAFF.